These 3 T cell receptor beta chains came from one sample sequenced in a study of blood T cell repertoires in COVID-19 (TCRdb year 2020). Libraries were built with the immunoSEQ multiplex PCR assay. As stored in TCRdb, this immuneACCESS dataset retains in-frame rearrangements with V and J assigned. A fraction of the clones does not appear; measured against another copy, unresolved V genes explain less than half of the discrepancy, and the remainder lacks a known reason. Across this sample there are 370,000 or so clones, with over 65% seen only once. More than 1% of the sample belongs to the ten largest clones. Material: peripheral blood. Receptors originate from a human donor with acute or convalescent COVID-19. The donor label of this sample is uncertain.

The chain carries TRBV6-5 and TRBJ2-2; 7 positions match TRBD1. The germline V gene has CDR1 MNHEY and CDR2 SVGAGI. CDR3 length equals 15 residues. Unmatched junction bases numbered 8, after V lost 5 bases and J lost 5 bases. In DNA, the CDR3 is TGTGCCAGCAGTATTACAGGGGCAAGGACCGGGGAGCTGTTTTTT. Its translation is CASSITGARTGELFF.

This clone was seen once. The CDR3 DNA reads as TGTGCCAGAAGCTTGGGACAGCTAAACTATGGCTACACCTTC. The encoded protein is CARSLGQLNYGYTF. The rearrangement uses TRBV5-3 and TRBJ1-2; tentatively, D is TRBD1 (5 bases). TRBV5-3 is flagged as an ORF with uncertain function. There are 14 residues in the CDR3. Trimming stripped 0 bases from V and 2 bases from J, with 8 bases between.

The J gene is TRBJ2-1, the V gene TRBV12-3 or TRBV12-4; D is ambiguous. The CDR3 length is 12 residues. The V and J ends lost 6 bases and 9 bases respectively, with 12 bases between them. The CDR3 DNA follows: TGTGCCAGCAGCCCCCGTATGAGTGAGCAGTTCTTC. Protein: CASSPRMSEQFF.